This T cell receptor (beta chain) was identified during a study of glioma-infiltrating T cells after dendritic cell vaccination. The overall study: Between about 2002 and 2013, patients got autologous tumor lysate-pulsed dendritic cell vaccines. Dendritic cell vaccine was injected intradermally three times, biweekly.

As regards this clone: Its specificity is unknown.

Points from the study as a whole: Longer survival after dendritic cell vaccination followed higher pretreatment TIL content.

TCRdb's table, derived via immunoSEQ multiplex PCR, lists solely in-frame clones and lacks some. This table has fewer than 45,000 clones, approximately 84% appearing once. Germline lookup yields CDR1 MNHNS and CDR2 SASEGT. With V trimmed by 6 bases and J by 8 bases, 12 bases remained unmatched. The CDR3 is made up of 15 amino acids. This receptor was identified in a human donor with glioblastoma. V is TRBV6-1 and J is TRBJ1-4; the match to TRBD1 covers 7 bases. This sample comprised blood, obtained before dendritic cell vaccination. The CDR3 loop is CASSAGQPTNEKLFF. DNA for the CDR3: TGTGCCAGCAGCGCGGGACAGCCTACAAACGAAAAACTGTTTTTT.